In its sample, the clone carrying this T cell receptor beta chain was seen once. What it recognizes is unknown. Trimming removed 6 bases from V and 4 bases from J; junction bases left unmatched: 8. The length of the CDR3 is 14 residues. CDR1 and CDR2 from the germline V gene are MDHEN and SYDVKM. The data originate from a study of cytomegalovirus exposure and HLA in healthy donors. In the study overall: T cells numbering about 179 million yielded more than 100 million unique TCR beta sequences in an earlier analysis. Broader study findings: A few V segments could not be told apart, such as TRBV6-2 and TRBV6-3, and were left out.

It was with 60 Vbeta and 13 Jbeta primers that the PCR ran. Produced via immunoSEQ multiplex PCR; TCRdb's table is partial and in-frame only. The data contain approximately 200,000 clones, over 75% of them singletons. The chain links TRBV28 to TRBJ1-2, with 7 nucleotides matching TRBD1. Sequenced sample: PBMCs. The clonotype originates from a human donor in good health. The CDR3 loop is CASSVMTGPYGYTF. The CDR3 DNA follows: TGTGCCAGCAGCGTAATGACAGGGCCCTATGGCTACACCTTC.